The 19 T cell receptor beta chains below all came from one sample that was sequenced in a study of blood T cell repertoires in COVID-19. Profiling relied on immunoSEQ multiplex PCR, and the TCRdb table lists in-frame clones only, not all of them. The data contain under 150,000 clones, roughly four fifths of them seen just once; the ten biggest clones take up approximately 20%. Sequencing was performed on PBMCs or T cells enriched from blood (not recorded which). The receptors shown here come from a man between 25 and 39 years old who had recovered from COVID-19.

This chain links TRBV25-1 with TRBJ2-2, with a tentative D call TRBD1 (5 bases). CDR1 and CDR2 from the germline V gene are MGHDK and SYGVNS. The V gene lost 3 bases and the J gene lost 4 bases, with 9 bases spanning the gap. CDR3 length: 14 amino acids. The CDR3 spells CASSDQGGTGELFF. Here the CDR3 DNA reads TGTGCCAGCAGTGATCAGGGTGGCACCGGGGAGCTGTTTTTT.

V gene TRBV3-1 (or the pseudogene TRBV3-2) combines with J gene TRBJ2-7; 10 bases agree with TRBD2. CDR3 length: 15 residues. The germline gives CDR1 LGHDT, CDR2 YNNKEL (reference sequence). J lost 2 bases, V lost 5 bases, and 6 bases had no gene match. CDR3 residues: CASSTGLAETYEQYF. For the CDR3, the DNA is TGTGCCAGCAGCACAGGACTAGCGGAGACCTACGAGCAGTACTTC.

The chain uses TRBV7-2 and TRBJ2-2; the D is unclear. V was clipped by 3 bases and J by 1 base, with 3 bases between them. This CDR3 region has 13 residues. Germline V CDR1 and CDR2: SGHTA, FQGNSA. CDR3 nucleotide sequence: TGTGCCAGCAGCTTCATGAACACCGGGGAGCTGTTTTTT. Protein product: CASSFMNTGELFF.

This chain joins TRBV2 and TRBJ2-5, with D maybe TRBD1 (5 bases). The CDR3 loop spans 13 amino acids. CDR1 and CDR2 (germline): SNHLY, FYNNEI. Trimming took 6 bases from V and 3 from J, leaving 11 bases between them. In DNA form, the CDR3 reads TGTGCCAGCAGGAAGACAGAAAAAGAGACCCAGTACTTC. Protein: CASRKTEKETQYF. The complete variable domain, with remaining parts taken from reference TRBV2 and TRBJ2-5, reads EPEVTQTPSHQVTQMGQEVILRCVPISNHLYFYWYRQILGQKVEFLVSFYNNEISEKSEIFDDQFSVERPDGSNFTLKIRSTKLEDSAMYFCASRKTEKETQYFGPGTRLLVL.

This clone occurred once. The chain carries TRBV10-3 and TRBJ2-3; TRBD2 matches 8 bases. The ends lost 4 bases at V and 0 bases at J; junction bases unmatched: 3. CDR1 and CDR2 from the germline V gene are ENHRY and SYGVKD. This CDR3 has 15 amino acids. The CDR3 nucleotides are TGTGCCATCAGTGGAACTAGCGGAAGCACAGATACGCAGTATTTT. It yields the protein CAISGTSGSTDTQYF.

This chain uses TRBV7-2 with TRBJ2-5, with TRBD2 matching 8 bases. Germline CDR1 reads SGHTA; CDR2 reads FQGNSA. The CDR3 contains 17 residues. With V trimmed by 2 bases and J by 0 bases, 8 bases remained unmatched. The CDR3 bases are TGTGCCAGCAGCTTAAGGAGGGTAGCGGGATACCAAGAGACCCAGTACTTC. This encodes CASSLRRVAGYQETQYF.

The genes are TRBV19 and TRBJ2-1; TRBD2 agrees at 11 bases. The CDR3 covers 14 residues. Losses at the gene ends were 3 bases for V and 15 bases for J; bases not matched to a gene: 10. Looked up from germline, CDR1 is LNHDA and CDR2 is SQIVND (reference sequence). This chain's CDR3 is CASSMGYLAGGTFF. The CDR3 DNA is TGTGCCAGTAGTATGGGTTACCTAGCGGGGGGTACGTTCTTC.

The genes are TRBV7-3 and TRBJ2-2; TRBD1 matches 9 bases. Germline loops: CDR1 SGHTA, CDR2 FQGTGA. Trimming at V came to 5 bases and at J to 3 bases, leaving 10 bases not matched to a gene. The CDR3 covers 17 residues. CDR3 residues: CASSTGEDRGHTGELFF. In DNA, the CDR3 is TGTGCCAGCAGCACCGGCGAGGACAGGGGACACACCGGGGAGCTGTTTTTT.

This chain uses TRBV11-2 with TRBJ2-3, with TRBD1 matching 10 bases. With V trimmed by 4 bases and J by 3 bases, 7 bases remained unmatched. The germline V gene has CDR1 SGHAT and CDR2 FQNNGV. The CDR3 is 16 residues long. CDR3 region: CASSSRTGGMTDTQYF. The CDR3 DNA reads TGTGCCAGCAGCTCAAGGACAGGGGGGATGACAGATACGCAGTATTTT.

This chain joins TRBV5-4 and TRBJ2-3, with 7 positions matching TRBD2. V dropped 0 bases and J dropped 3; count of bases not matched to a gene: 4. The CDR3 is 15 residues long. Germline V gives CDR1 SGHNT, CDR2 YYREEE (reference sequence). The CDR3, as DNA: TGTGCCAGCAGCTTGGCTCTAGCGGCTACAGATACGCAGTATTTT. It translates to CASSLALAATDTQYF.

The chain couples TRBV3-1 (or the pseudogene TRBV3-2) to TRBJ2-3, with 8 bases lining up with TRBD2. This CDR3 comprises 14 residues. J lost 6 bases, V lost 2 bases, and 4 bases had no gene match. Germline V lookup: CDR1 LGHDT, CDR2 YNNKEL (reference sequence). In DNA, the CDR3 is TGTGCCAGCAGCCAAACGGGGGGGCCGGATACGCAGTATTTT. Its translation: CASSQTGGPDTQYF.

The chain uses TRBV5-6 and TRBJ1-2, with 10 nucleotides matching TRBD1. The CDR3 covers 15 residues. From germline, CDR1 is SGHDT and CDR2 YYEEEE. J gave up 7 bases and V 2 bases, and 8 bases lay outside the gene matches. DNA for the CDR3: TGTGCCAGCAGCTTCAGGAGACAGGGGGCGCGTGGCTACACCTTC. Its translation is CASSFRRQGARGYTF. Supplemented by reference TRBV5-6 and TRBJ1-2, the full variable domain reads DAGVTQSPTHLIKTRGQQVTLRCSPKSGHDTVSWYQQALGQGPQFIFQYYEEEERQRGNFPDRFSGHQFPNYSSELNVNALLLGDSALYLCASSFRRQGARGYTFGSGTRLTVV.

This chain joins TRBV10-3 and TRBJ2-3; D is perhaps TRBD2 (6 bases). The CDR3 has 15 amino acids. Trimming took 0 bases from V and 3 from J, leaving 10 bases between them. CDR1 ENHRY and CDR2 SYGVKD come from the germline V gene. The CDR3 DNA follows: TGTGCCATCAGTGAGTCTGGGACTGCTACAGATACGCAGTATTTT. Translated: CAISESGTATDTQYF.

This clone was observed a handful of times. The chain couples TRBV7-9 to TRBJ1-6, with 11 bases identical to TRBD1. The germline gives CDR1 SEHNR, CDR2 FQNEAQ (reference sequence). This CDR3 contains 14 residues. Unmatched junction bases numbered 3, after V lost 6 bases and J lost 8 bases. The CDR3, as DNA: TGTGCCAGCAGACAGGGACAGGGGGATTCACCCCTCCACTTT. Its protein product is CASRQGQGDSPLHF.

The table lists this clone with a few counts. The chain employs TRBV10-3 and TRBJ1-2; D uncertain. The CDR3 covers 13 residues. Looked up from germline, CDR1 is ENHRY and CDR2 is SYGVKD. V lost 5 bases, J lost 1 base, and 8 bases lay in between. The chain's CDR3 is CAISQTDNYGYTF. In DNA, the CDR3 is TGTGCCATCAGTCAGACTGATAACTATGGCTACACCTTC.

The rearrangement links TRBV15 to TRBJ2-7, with 11 bases fitting TRBD2. The V and J ends lost 0 bases and 3 bases, in that order; junction bases with no gene match: 10. This CDR3 has 18 amino acids. Germline CDR1 reads LNHNV; CDR2 reads YYDKDF (reference sequence). Here the CDR3 DNA reads TGTGCCACCAGCAGAGATATCCCGACCGGGACTAGCGGCTACGAGCAGTACTTC. It yields the protein CATSRDIPTGTSGYEQYF.

This sequence joins TRBV7-2 and TRBJ2-3, with 10 bases lining up with TRBD2. Trimming took 3 bases from V and 5 from J; bases not matched to a gene: 5. Germline V gene sequence: CDR1 SGHTA, CDR2 FQGNSA. This CDR3 region has 15 residues. The CDR3 spells CASSLGGLARDTQYF. In DNA form, the CDR3 reads TGTGCCAGCAGCTTGGGGGGACTAGCGAGAGATACGCAGTATTTT. Combining the CDR3 with reference TRBV7-2 and TRBJ2-3 gives the whole variable domain GAGVSQSPSNKVTEKGKDVELRCDPISGHTALYWYRQSLGQGLEFLIYFQGNSAPDKSGLPSDRFSAERTGGSVSTLTIQRTQQEDSAVYLCASSLGGLARDTQYFGPGTRLTVL.

This sequence joins TRBV5-4 and TRBJ2-4, with 11 bases lining up with TRBD2. V shed 0 bases and J 2 bases; nucleotides not matched to a gene: 7. The germline V gene encodes CDR1 SGHNT and CDR2 YYREEE (reference sequence). This CDR3 contains 18 residues. CDR3 in DNA: TGTGCCAGCAGCTTGGATGGCCTAGCGGGAGGAACCAAAAACATTCAGTACTTC. Protein sequence: CASSLDGLAGGTKNIQYF.

A few counts support this clone. The chain uses TRBV6-5 and TRBJ2-7, with 12 bases matching TRBD2. The CDR3 loop spans 14 amino acids. V dropped 6 bases and J dropped 5; count of bases not matched to a gene: 5. From germline, CDR1 is MNHEY and CDR2 SVGAGI. The chain's CDR3 is CASSVRLAGDEQYV. The CDR3 bases are TGTGCCAGCAGCGTCAGACTAGCGGGGGACGAGCAGTACGTC.